This record concerns one T cell receptor (beta chain) sequence. Using immunoSEQ multiplex PCR, the repertoire was profiled, and TCRdb retains in-frame clones only, with some absent. The sample has about 41,000 clones; around 83% are singletons. The data are from a study of PD-L1 blockade in urothelial cancer. Study-wide background: In the patient group, about 85% of the roughly 29 were males with bladder-origin urothelial cancer. Prior chemotherapy regimens per patient numbered 0 to 3. It was at 3 weeks (second dose) and 6 weeks after treatment start that blood was analyzed.

The time point here: peripheral blood 6 weeks after treatment start. Trimming took off 0 bases at V and 2 bases at J, with 9 bases between the two ends. The CDR3 has 15 amino acids. Germline V gene sequence: CDR1 SGHNT, CDR2 YYREEE (reference sequence). Sequences were derived from PBMCs, sampled around atezolizumab (anti-PD-L1) treatment. The chain couples TRBV5-4 to TRBJ1-3; D is unclear. The clonotype originates from a man between 65 and 80 years old with urothelial cancer. CDR3 nucleotides: TGTGCCAGCAGCTTGGACTACGGCCCTGGAAACACCATATATTTT. It codes for CASSLDYGPGNTIYF.